These 5 T cell receptor beta chains share one sample of origin, sequenced in a study of a mutant IDH1 vaccine in newly diagnosed glioma. Method: immunoSEQ multiplex PCR; TCRdb's copy keeps in-frame clones and lacks some. The table has over 35,000 clones, roughly 92% seen once; the top ten hold 2% to 3%. No antigen has been identified for these receptors. Time point reported: week 5, during vaccination. Topical imiquimod accompanied each vaccine dose, which consisted of 300 ug of mutant IDH1 20-mer peptide. The specimen comprised PBMCs, sampled from a glioma patient whose treatment included an IDH1 peptide vaccine. Every receptor here comes from a man between 45 and 60 years old with glioma.

This rearrangement joins TRBV7-2 to TRBJ2-6, with 12 bases fitting TRBD2. The V segment lost 5 bases and the J segment 2 bases; nucleotides outside the gene matches: 7. The germline V gene has CDR1 SGHTA and CDR2 FQGNSA. The CDR3 has 18 residues. CDR3 nucleotide sequence: TGTGCCAGCAGCCCCAGACTAGCGGGAGTTGCTGGGGCCAACGTCCTGACTTTC. Translation: CASSPRLAGVAGANVLTF.

Concerning this clone: The germline gene is not matched at one end of the junction; a read error may be the cause. The chain carries TRBV5-4 and TRBJ1-4, with TRBD1 identical over 9 bases. This CDR3 contains 12 residues. From germline, CDR1 is SGHNT and CDR2 YYREEE (reference sequence). As DNA, the CDR3 is TGTGCCAGCAGCCTAGGGGACAGGGTAGCCCAATTT. It codes for CASSLGDRVAQF.

This chain uses TRBV25-1 with TRBJ1-2, with TRBD1 matching 8 bases. V lost 4 bases and J lost 5; bases outside the gene matches: 9. Per germline, CDR1 MGHDK and CDR2 SYGVNS. This CDR3 is built from 15 residues. The CDR3 region is CASSVTGGGRYGYTF. The CDR3 nucleotides are TGTGCCAGCAGTGTTACAGGGGGAGGTCGATATGGCTACACCTTC.

The rearrangement links TRBV7-9 to TRBJ2-7, with 7 bases aligning to TRBD2. The ends lost 1 base at V and 7 bases at J; junction bases unmatched: 4. Germline assignment: CDR1 SEHNR and CDR2 FQNEAQ (reference sequence). The CDR3 consists of 13 residues. The CDR3 coding sequence is TGTGCCAGCAGCTTAGGATTGGGAGGGGAGCAGTACTTC. As protein: CASSLGLGGEQYF.

The rearrangement links TRBV6-4 to TRBJ1-6, with 7 bases aligning to TRBD1. Germline CDR1 reads MRHNA; CDR2 reads SNTAGT. The CDR3 consists of 15 residues. With V trimmed by 6 bases and J by 6 bases, 8 bases remained unmatched. The CDR3: CASSEAQGGNSPLHF. The CDR3 bases are TGTGCCAGCAGCGAAGCGCAGGGGGGTAATTCACCCCTCCACTTT.